This T cell receptor (beta chain) stems from a study of blood T cell repertoires in COVID-19. Study context: The origin of the acute and convalescent COVID-19 samples was the United States, Italy and Spain. Nucleic acid was either cDNA or gDNA, and it came from T cells, B-cell-depleted T cells, or PBMCs.

V gave up 5 bases and J gave up 4 bases, with 9 bases separating them. CDR1 SEHNR and CDR2 FQNEAQ come from the germline V gene (reference sequence). This CDR3 has 13 amino acids. In the study's own analysis: The authors estimated nucleated cell counts from reference gene primer amplification. The repertoire was sequenced with immunoSEQ multiplex PCR; TCRdb's copy has only in-frame clones and lacks some. V and J calls and clone size follow that table, whereas D and trimming were derived from the DNA. The repertoire includes some 300,000 clones, 88% of them detected once, and 6.9% sits in the top ten.

The V and J genes are TRBV7-9 and TRBJ1-3; D is unresolved. Sequenced material: peripheral blood. The sequence was collected from a woman aged 30 to 39 who had recovered from COVID-19. CDR3: CASSRGGGNTIYF. CDR3 coding DNA: TGTGCCAGCAGCCGAGGAGGGGGAAACACCATATATTTT.